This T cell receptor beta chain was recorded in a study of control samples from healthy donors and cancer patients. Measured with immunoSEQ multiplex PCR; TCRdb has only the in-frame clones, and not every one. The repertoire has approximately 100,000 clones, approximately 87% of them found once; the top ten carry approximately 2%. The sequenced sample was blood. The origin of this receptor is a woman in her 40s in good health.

The CDR3, as DNA: TGTGCCATCAGTGAGTCGATGGGTGAGCAGTTCTTC. This encodes CAISESMGEQFF. The V call is TRBV10-3, the J call TRBJ2-1; no clear D gene. V was pared by 0 bases and J by 9 bases, with 6 bases between. The length of the CDR3 is 12 residues. CDR1 and CDR2 from the germline V gene are ENHRY and SYGVKD.